These 25 T cell receptor beta chains share one sample of origin, sequenced in a study of CD8+CD57+ T cells in acquired aplastic anemia. TCR beta VDJ and CDR3 profiles were obtained from a genomic DNA template. TCRdb recomputed calls from the reads with MiXCR, one row per CDR3 protein. Here the sample spans about 220,000 distinct CDR3 sequences, roughly 35% being singletons. The sample was sorted CD4+, CD8+, or CD8+CD57+ T cells (not recorded which) from PBMCs. The origin of the receptors is a human donor in good health, serving as a control.

This clonotype was recorded many times. This rearrangement joins TRBV24-1 to TRBJ2-5, with a tentative D call TRBD1 (6 bases). The CDR3 contains 13 residues. CDR1 KGHDR and CDR2 SFDVKD come from the germline V gene. V was pared by 6 bases and J by 1 base, with 8 bases between. CDR3 residues: CATSQGSQETQYF. The CDR3 DNA sequence: TGTGCCACCAGTCAGGGGTCCCAAGAGACCCAGTACTTC.

The V and J genes are TRBV12-5 and TRBJ1-4, with 9 nucleotides matching TRBD1. Trimming at V came to 0 bases and at J to 8 bases, leaving 13 bases not matched to a gene. Per the germline V gene, CDR1 is LGHNT and CDR2 is FRNRAP. The CDR3 is 18 residues long. The CDR3 DNA reads TGTGCTAGTGGTTTGGTACGTCTCCCGGGACAGGGTAGAGAAAAACTGTTTTTT. This sequence encodes CASGLVRLPGQGREKLFF.

This clonotype has ten or more counts. The genes are TRBV10-1 and TRBJ2-7; 9 nucleotides match TRBD2. This CDR3 contains 15 residues. CDR1 and CDR2 from the germline V gene are WNHNN and SYGVQD (reference sequence). Germline trimming cut 2 bases from V and 2 bases from J; bases unmatched to any gene: 4. CDR3 residues: CASSEEAGGPYEQYF. The CDR3 nucleotides read TGCGCCAGCAGTGAGGAGGCGGGAGGGCCCTACGAGCAGTACTTC.

The chain couples TRBV6-1 to TRBJ1-1; 8 bases map to TRBD1. CDR1 and CDR2 (germline): MNHNS, SASEGT. V was pared by 3 bases and J by 6 bases, with 6 bases of the junction left unmatched. This CDR3 has 14 residues. The CDR3 region has the DNA TGTGCCAGCAGTGAGGACAGGGAGTGGGCTGAAGCTTTCTTT. This encodes CASSEDREWAEAFF.

To note about this clonotype: A much larger clone is a single base away; this may be a read error. The genes are TRBV20-1 and TRBJ1-1, with D possibly matching TRBD1 (5 bases). The V gene's germline CDR1 is DFQATT and CDR2 SNEGSKA (reference sequence). This CDR3 has 13 residues. The V and J ends lost 3 bases and 2 bases respectively, with 10 bases between them. CDR3 coding DNA: TGCAGTGCTAGCAGGACAAAAAACACTGAAGCTTTCTTT. Protein product: CSASRTKNTEAFF.

The chain is built from TRBV24-1 and TRBJ2-5; TRBD1 matches at 11 bases. The V gene end was trimmed by 2 bases and the J gene end by 5 bases; junction bases not matched to a gene: 6. The CDR3 totals 16 residues. The germline CDR1 and CDR2 sequences are KGHDR and SFDVKD. The DNA of the CDR3 is TGTGCCACCAGTGATTGGGACAGGGGGGCTACGGAGACCCAGTACTTC. Translated: CATSDWDRGATETQYF.

The J gene is TRBJ1-1, the V gene TRBV2; 9 bases line up with TRBD1. The V and J ends lost 4 bases and 5 bases, in that order; junction bases with no gene match: 5. CDR3 length: 14 residues. Germline CDR1 and CDR2: SNHLY and FYNNEI. The CDR3 nucleotides are TGTGCCAGCAGTGGTGACAGGGGGGGGACTGAAGCTTTCTTT. Translating it yields CASSGDRGGTEAFF.

This clonotype was observed at least ten times. The chain combines TRBV29-1 with TRBJ1-4; D unresolved. Germline V lookup: CDR1 SQVTM, CDR2 ANQGSEA. V lost 7 bases and J lost 7, with 13 bases in between. The CDR3 runs to 12 residues. The CDR3 is CSAPGIGEKLFF. The CDR3 nucleotides read TGCAGCGCCCCGGGGATTGGTGAAAAACTGTTTTTT.

The chain recombines TRBV3-1 with TRBJ1-2, with 7 bases aligning to TRBD1. The CDR3 spans 13 residues. Germline assignment: CDR1 LGHDT and CDR2 YNNKEL (reference sequence). V lost 1 base and J lost 8; bases outside the gene matches: 4. CDR3 bases: TGTGCCAGCAGCCAAGCAGGGGGGGGCGGCTACACCTTC. It specifies CASSQAGGGGYTF.

On this clonotype: This could be a read error, since a much larger clone is one nucleotide away. The chain couples TRBV5-1 to TRBJ2-7, with TRBD1 identical over 8 bases. Germline CDR1 SGHRS, CDR2 YFSETQ. This CDR3 is 15 amino acids long. The CDR3 DNA reads as TGCGCCAGCAGCTTACAGTCAGGGGGCACCTACGAGCAGTGCTTC. Its protein is CASSLQSGGTYEQCF.

This clonotype was counted a few times. This rearrangement joins TRBV20-1 to TRBJ2-1; D might be TRBD2 (5 bases). CDR1 and CDR2 from the germline V gene are DFQATT and SNEGSKA (reference sequence). This CDR3 spans 15 amino acids. Deletions cut 0 bases from V and 1 base from J, with 10 bases between. The CDR3 protein is CSARDIRGSYNEQFF. Written as DNA, the CDR3 is TGCAGTGCTAGAGATATTCGGGGATCCTACAATGAGCAGTTCTTC.

The sample holds many counts of this clonotype. The V gene is TRBV24-1, the J gene TRBJ2-1; D is unclear. The CDR3 totals 15 residues. V dropped 4 bases and J dropped 11 bases, with 20 bases sitting between them. In germline, CDR1 is KGHDR, CDR2 SFDVKD. DNA for the CDR3: TGTGCCACCAGTGAACCTTCCGGACGGCTTGGTAAGCAGTTCTTC. Its translation is CATSEPSGRLGKQFF.

In this sample, this clonotype turned up many times. The rearrangement joins TRBV2 to TRBJ1-5; D unresolved. The CDR3 extends over 13 amino acids. Germline CDR1 reads SNHLY; CDR2 reads FYNNEI. The V end was cut by 4 bases, the J end by 1 base, with 5 bases between. CDR3 residues: CASSGQSNQPQHF. CDR3 DNA sequence: TGTGCCAGCAGTGGACAAAGCAATCAGCCCCAGCATTTT.

This clonotype was counted ten times or more. The V and J genes are TRBV2 and TRBJ1-3; D gene ambiguous. CDR3 size: 15 residues. Germline lookup yields CDR1 SNHLY and CDR2 FYNNEI. V was clipped by 5 bases and J by 2 bases, with 13 bases between them. CDR3 residues: CASSRRAVAGNTIYF. The CDR3 bases are TGTGCCAGCAGTCGAAGGGCAGTGGCTGGAAACACCATATATTTT.

This clonotype was counted many times. This chain joins TRBV2 and TRBJ2-7; tentatively, D is TRBD1 (6 bases). CDR1 and CDR2 from the germline V gene are SNHLY and FYNNEI. The CDR3 spans 13 residues. Trimming shortened V by 6 bases and J by 5 bases, and 14 bases separated the two germline ends. The CDR3: CASSNTGLDEQYF. The CDR3 DNA sequence: TGTGCCAGCAGCAATACAGGGTTGGACGAGCAGTACTTC.

The genes are TRBV15 and TRBJ2-1, with D unclear. CDR3 length equals 13 residues. The germline gives CDR1 LNHNV, CDR2 YYDKDF (reference sequence). V was shortened by 3 bases and J by 6 bases, with 9 bases between the two germline ends. CDR3 nucleotide sequence: TGTGCCACCAGCAGGGAAGGACGCAATGAGCAGTTCTTC. It translates to CATSREGRNEQFF. Full variable domain (remainder filled in from reference TRBV15 and TRBJ2-1): DAMVIQNPRYQVTQFGKPVTLSCSQTLNHNVMYWYQQKSSQAPKLLFHYYDKDFNNEADTPDNFQSRRPNTSFCFLDIRSPGLGDTAMYLCATSREGRNEQFFGPGTRLTVL.

This clonotype was picked up many times. This sequence joins TRBV15 and TRBJ1-5; D is unresolved. Between the trimmed V and J ends, which lost 5 bases and 3 bases, there was a span of 14 bases. CDR1 and CDR2 from the germline V gene are LNHNV and YYDKDF (reference sequence). The CDR3 sequence is 15 residues long. CDR3 sequence: CATSENRVVNQPQHF. CDR3 DNA sequence: TGTGCCACCAGCGAAAACCGGGTCGTCAATCAGCCCCAGCATTTT.

Notes on this clonotype: A much larger clone lies one base from this, so it may be a read error. The chain combines TRBV3-1 with TRBJ1-2; D remains ambiguous. CDR1 is LGHDT, CDR2 YNNKEL, per germline (reference sequence). Trimming stripped 2 bases from V and 2 bases from J, with 9 bases between. This CDR3 is 14 amino acids long. This CDR3 is CASSQSGRNYGYTF. CDR3 nucleotides: TGTGCCAGCAGCCAAAGCGGACGGAACTATGGCTACACCTTC.

This chain uses TRBV5-4 with TRBJ2-3; D possibly corresponds to TRBD1 (7 bases). The V gene's germline CDR1 is SGHNT and CDR2 YYREEE (reference sequence). Trimming removed 4 bases from V and 8 bases from J, with 11 bases in between. The CDR3 is made up of 12 amino acids. CDR3 DNA sequence: TGTGCCAGCAGCCTGGAGGGGGCTACGCAGTATTTT. Its translation is CASSLEGATQYF.

Of note for this clonotype: The germline gene is not matched at one end of the junction; a read error may be the cause. The CDR3 nucleotides read TGTGCCAGCAGTCAATGGGACAGGACGGGGACCCAGTACTTC. It encodes CASSQWDRTGTQYF. This chain connects TRBV24-1 to TRBJ2-5; TRBD1 matches 8 bases. There are 14 residues in the CDR3. Germline CDR1 KGHDR, CDR2 SFDVKD.

This clonotype has only one observation. A much larger clone lies a single base off, so this may be a read error. The chain recombines TRBV9 with TRBJ1-1; a possible D gene is TRBD1 (5 bases). CDR1 is SGDLS and CDR2 is YYNGEE in the germline V gene. Trimming took 0 bases from V and 5 from J, leaving 17 bases between them. The CDR3 has 16 residues. CDR3 sequence reads: CASSVAAGQAKTEAFF. DNA of the CDR3: TGTGCCAGCAGCGTAGCCGCAGGGCAAGCGAAAACTGAAGCTTTCTTT.

The genes are TRBV11-2 and TRBJ2-7, with a tentative D call TRBD2 (5 bases). V lost 7 bases, J lost 5 bases, and 21 bases lay in between. CDR3 length: 15 amino acids. Germline V gives CDR1 SGHAT, CDR2 FQNNGV. The CDR3 loop reads CASTESWLEGHEQYF. Written as DNA, the CDR3 is TGTGCCAGCACCGAAAGCTGGCTAGAGGGCCACGAGCAGTACTTC.

This clonotype was picked up many times. The rearrangement links TRBV20-1 to TRBJ1-1; possibly TRBD1 for D (6 bases). Germline lookup yields CDR1 DFQATT and CDR2 SNEGSKA (reference sequence). The CDR3 totals 15 residues. The V gene lost 0 bases and the J gene lost 7 bases, with 18 bases spanning the gap. The chain's CDR3 is CSAREGSGAYGEAFF. CDR3 sequence (DNA): TGCAGTGCTAGAGAGGGATCGGGGGCGTATGGTGAAGCTTTCTTT.

The CDR3: CASSHIGGQGSETQYF. The CDR3 DNA follows: TGTGCCAGCAGTCACATAGGTGGACAGGGTTCAGAGACCCAGTACTTC. The chain is built from TRBV25-1 and TRBJ2-5; 8 nucleotides match TRBD1. CDR1 is MGHDK, CDR2 SYGVNS, per germline. Trimming took 5 bases from V and 4 from J; bases not matched to a gene: 12. This CDR3 has 16 residues.

This clonotype was counted many times. The chain has TRBV29-1 and TRBJ1-4; TRBD1 aligns across 8 bases. V was clipped by 5 bases and J by 5 bases; unmatched bases: 4. In germline, CDR1 is SQVTM, CDR2 ANQGSEA. The CDR3 contains 13 residues. The CDR3 loop reads CSVPGQENEKLFF. The CDR3 DNA follows: TGCAGCGTTCCGGGACAGGAAAATGAAAAACTGTTTTTT.